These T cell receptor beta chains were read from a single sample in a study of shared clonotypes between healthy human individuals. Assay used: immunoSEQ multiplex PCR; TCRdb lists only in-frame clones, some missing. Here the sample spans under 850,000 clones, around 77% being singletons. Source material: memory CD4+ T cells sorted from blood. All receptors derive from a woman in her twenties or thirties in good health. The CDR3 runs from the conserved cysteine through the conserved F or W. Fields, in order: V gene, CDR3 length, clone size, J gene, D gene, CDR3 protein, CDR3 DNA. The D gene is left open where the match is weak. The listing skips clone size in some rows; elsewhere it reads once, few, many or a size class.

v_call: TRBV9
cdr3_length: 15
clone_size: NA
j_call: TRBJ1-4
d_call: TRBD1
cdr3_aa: CASSVAGTEAEKLFF
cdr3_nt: TGTGCCAGCAGCGTAGCAGGGACAGAAGCGGAAAAACTGTTTTTT

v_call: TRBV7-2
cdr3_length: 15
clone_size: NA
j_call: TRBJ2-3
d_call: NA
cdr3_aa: CASSLAASKTDTQYF
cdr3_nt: TGTGCCAGCAGCTTAGCTGCGAGTAAAACAGATACGCAGTATTTT

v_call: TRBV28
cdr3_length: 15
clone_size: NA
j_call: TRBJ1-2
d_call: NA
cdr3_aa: CASSIRDLPGRGYTF
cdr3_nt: TGTGCCAGCAGTATCCGGGACCTCCCGGGGCGAGGCTACACCTTC

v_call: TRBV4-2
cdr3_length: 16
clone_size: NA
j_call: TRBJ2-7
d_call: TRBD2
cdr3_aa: CASSQDNGRPAYEQYF
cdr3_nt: TGTGCCAGCAGCCAAGATAACGGGAGGCCCGCCTACGAGCAGTACTTC

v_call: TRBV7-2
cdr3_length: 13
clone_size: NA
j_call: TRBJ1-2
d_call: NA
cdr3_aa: CASSLKRFGGYTF
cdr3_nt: TGTGCCAGCAGCTTAAAGAGATTCGGTGGCTACACCTTC

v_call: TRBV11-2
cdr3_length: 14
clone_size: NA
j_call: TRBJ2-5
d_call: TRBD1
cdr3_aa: CASSSQGAVETQYF
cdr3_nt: TGTGCCAGCAGCTCGCAGGGGGCGGTTGAGACCCAGTACTTC

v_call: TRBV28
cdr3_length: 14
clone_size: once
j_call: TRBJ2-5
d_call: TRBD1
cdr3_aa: CASRQDRVQETQYF
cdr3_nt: TGTGCCAGCAGGCAAGACAGGGTCCAAGAGACCCAGTACTTC

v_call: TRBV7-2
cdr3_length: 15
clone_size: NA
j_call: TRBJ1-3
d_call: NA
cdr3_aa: CASSFWGRAGNTIYF
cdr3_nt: TGTGCCAGCAGCTTTTGGGGCAGGGCTGGAAACACCATATATTTT

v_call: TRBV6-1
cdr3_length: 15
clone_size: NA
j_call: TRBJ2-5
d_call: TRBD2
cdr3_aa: CASSAATSGLGTQYF
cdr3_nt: TGTGCCAGCAGTGCCGCGACTAGCGGGTTGGGGACCCAGTACTTC

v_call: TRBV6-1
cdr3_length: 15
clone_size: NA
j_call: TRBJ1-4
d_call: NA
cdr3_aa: CASSATGKHNEKLFF
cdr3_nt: TGTGCCAGCAGTGCAACGGGAAAACATAATGAAAAACTGTTTTTT

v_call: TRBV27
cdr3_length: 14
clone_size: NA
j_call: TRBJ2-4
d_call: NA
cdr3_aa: CASSPDLAKNIQYF
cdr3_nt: TGTGCCAGCAGTCCTGACCTAGCCAAAAACATTCAGTACTTC

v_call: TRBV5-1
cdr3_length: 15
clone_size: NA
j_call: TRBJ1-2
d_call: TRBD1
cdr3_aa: CASSLDLNRGHGYTF
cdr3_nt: TGCGCCAGCAGTCTGGACCTTAACAGGGGGCATGGCTACACCTTC

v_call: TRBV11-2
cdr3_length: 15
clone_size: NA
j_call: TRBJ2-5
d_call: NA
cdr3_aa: CASSAGGGGAETQYF
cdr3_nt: TGTGCCAGCAGCGCCGGTGGAGGGGGGGCGGAGACCCAGTACTTC

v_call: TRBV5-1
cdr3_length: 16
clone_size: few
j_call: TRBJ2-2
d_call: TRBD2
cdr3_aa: CASSLIKAGDTGELFF
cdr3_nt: TGCGCCAGCAGCTTGATCAAAGCGGGAGATACCGGGGAGCTGTTTTTT

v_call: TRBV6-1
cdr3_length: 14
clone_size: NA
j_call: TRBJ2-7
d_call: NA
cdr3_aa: CASTPRAESYEQYF
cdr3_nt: TGTGCCAGCACCCCCAGAGCAGAATCCTACGAGCAGTACTTC

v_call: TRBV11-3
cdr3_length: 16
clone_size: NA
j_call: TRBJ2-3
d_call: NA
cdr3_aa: CASSLKGDASTDTQYF
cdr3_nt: TGTGCCAGCAGCTTAAAGGGCGACGCGAGCACAGATACGCAGTATTTT